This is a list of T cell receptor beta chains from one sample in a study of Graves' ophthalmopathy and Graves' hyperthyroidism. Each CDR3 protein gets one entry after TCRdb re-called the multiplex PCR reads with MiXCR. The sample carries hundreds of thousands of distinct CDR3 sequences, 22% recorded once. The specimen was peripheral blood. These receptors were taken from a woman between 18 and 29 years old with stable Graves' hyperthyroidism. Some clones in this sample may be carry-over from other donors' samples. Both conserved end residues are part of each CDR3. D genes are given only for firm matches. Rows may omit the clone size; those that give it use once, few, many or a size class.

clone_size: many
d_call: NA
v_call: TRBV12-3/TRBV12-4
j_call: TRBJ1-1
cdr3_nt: TGTGCCAGCAGTTTACGGGCATCGAACACTGAAGCTTTCTTT
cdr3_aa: CASSLRASNTEAFF

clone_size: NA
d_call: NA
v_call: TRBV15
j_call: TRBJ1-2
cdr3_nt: TGTGCCACCAGGAATACGGGACGGAGAGACTATGGCTACACCTTC
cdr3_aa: CATRNTGRRDYGYTF

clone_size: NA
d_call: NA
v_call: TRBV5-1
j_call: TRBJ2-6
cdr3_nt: TGCGCCAGCAGCTCAGCGGGTTCTGGGACCAACGTCCTGACTTTC
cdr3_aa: CASSSAGSGTNVLTF

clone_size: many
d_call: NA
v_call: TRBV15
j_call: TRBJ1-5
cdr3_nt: TGTGCCACCAGCCTAAAAATAGCGGCAGTGGATTATAGCAATCAGCCCCAGCATTTT
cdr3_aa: CATSLKIAAVDYSNQPQHF

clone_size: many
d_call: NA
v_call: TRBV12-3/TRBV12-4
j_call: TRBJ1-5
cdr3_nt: TGTGCCAGCAGTTCCCAGTCCGGGCAGGGGAATCAGCCCCAGCATTTT
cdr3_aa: CASSSQSGQGNQPQHF

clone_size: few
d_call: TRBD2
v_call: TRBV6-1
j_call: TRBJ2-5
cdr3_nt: TGTGCCAGCAGGGTTAGCGGGAGGGCTGGCGAGACCCAGTACTTC
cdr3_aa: CASRVSGRAGETQYF

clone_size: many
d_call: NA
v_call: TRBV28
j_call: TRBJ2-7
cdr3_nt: TGTGCCAGCAGAAGGGCCAAGATAGACGAGCAGTACTTC
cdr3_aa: CASRRAKIDEQYF

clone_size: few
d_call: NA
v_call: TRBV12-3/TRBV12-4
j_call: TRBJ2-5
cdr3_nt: TGTGCCAGCAGTTTGGGCCCCGGGGCCCAGTACTTC
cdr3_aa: CASSLGPGAQYF

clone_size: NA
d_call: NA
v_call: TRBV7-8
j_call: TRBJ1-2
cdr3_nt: TGTGCCAGCAGCTTAGCAGGCGACAGGCGGCTTTATGGCTACACCTTC
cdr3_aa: CASSLAGDRRLYGYTF

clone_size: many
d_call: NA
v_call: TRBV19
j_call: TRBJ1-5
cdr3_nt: TGTGCCAGCCGGAGCGGGACGGCCTCAATTTATAGCAATCAGCCCCAGCATTTT
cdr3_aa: CASRSGTASIYSNQPQHF

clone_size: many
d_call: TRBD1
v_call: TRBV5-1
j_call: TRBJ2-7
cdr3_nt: TGCGCCAGCAGCTGGGACAGGGCAACGGAAGCTTACGAGCAGTACTTC
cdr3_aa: CASSWDRATEAYEQYF

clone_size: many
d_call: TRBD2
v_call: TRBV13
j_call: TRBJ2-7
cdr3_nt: TGTGCCAGCAGCTCCAACACCGGACTAGCGGGGAGCTCCTACGAGCAGTACTTC
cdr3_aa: CASSSNTGLAGSSYEQYF

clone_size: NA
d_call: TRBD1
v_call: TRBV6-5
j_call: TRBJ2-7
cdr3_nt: TGTGCCAGCAGTTACCCGACAGGGGGCCGGTACGAGCAGTACTTC
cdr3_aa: CASSYPTGGRYEQYF

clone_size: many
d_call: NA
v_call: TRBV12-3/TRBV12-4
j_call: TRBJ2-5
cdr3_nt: TGTGCCAGCAGTAACCTTAGCGGACTGGCGCGAGAGACCCAGTACTTC
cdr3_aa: CASSNLSGLARETQYF

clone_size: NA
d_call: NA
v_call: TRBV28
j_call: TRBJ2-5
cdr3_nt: TGTGCCAGCAGTATCGAAGGGCTTCAAGAGACCCAGTACTTC
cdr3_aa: CASSIEGLQETQYF

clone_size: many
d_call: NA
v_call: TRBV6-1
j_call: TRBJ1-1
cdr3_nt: TGTGCCAGCACCCCGACAGGAGGTAGGACTGAAGCTTTCTTT
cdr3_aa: CASTPTGGRTEAFF

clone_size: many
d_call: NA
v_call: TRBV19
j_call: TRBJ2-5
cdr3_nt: TGTGCCAGTAGTGACAGAGGACCTTGGCAGACCCAGTACTTC
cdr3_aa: CASSDRGPWQTQYF

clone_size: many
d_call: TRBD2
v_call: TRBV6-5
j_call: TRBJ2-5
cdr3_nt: TGTGCCAGCAGGGGGGTGGGACTAGCGGAAGAGACCCAGTACTTC
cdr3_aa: CASRGVGLAEETQYF

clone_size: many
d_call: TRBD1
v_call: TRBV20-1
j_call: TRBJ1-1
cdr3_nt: TGCAGTGCTGCGGGGGACAGGGAAAACACTGAAGCTTTCTTT
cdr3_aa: CSAAGDRENTEAFF

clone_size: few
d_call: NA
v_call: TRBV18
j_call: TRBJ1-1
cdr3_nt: TGTGCCAGCTCACCAGCCGTCAGGGAGAACACTGAAGCTTTCTTT
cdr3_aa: CASSPAVRENTEAFF

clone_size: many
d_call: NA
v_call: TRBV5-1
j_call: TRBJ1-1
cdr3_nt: TGCGCCAGCAGCATCGTTAGTGGCACTGAAGCTTTCTTT
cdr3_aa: CASSIVSGTEAFF

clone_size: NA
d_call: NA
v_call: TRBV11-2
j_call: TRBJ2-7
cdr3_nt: TGTGCCAGCAGCAGAAACCACTTCTACGAGCAGTACTTC
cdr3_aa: CASSRNHFYEQYF

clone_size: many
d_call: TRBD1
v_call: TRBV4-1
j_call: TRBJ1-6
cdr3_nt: TGCGCCAGCAGCCCCGGGGACAGGGAAGGTTCACCCCTCCACTTT
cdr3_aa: CASSPGDREGSPLHF

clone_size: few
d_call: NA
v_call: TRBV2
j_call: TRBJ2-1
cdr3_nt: TGTGCCAGCGGGAAGAATGAGCAGTTCTTC
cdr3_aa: CASGKNEQFF

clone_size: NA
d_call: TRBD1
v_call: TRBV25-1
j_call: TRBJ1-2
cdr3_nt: TGTGCCAGCAGCATAACCGGGACAGGGGGAACCTATGGCTACACCTTC
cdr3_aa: CASSITGTGGTYGYTF

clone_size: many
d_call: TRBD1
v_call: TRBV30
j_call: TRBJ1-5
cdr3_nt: TGTGCCTGGACCAGGACAGGGATCAATCAGCCCCAGCATTTT
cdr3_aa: CAWTRTGINQPQHF

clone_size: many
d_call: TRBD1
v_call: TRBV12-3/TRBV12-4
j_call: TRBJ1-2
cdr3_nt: TGTGCCAGCAGTTTTGAGGGGGCCCCGCACAACTATGGCTACACCTTC
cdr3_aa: CASSFEGAPHNYGYTF

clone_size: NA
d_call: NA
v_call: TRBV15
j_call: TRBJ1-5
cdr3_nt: TGTGCCACCAGCGGAAGGAGGAAACAGCCCCAGCATTTT
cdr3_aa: CATSGRRKQPQHF

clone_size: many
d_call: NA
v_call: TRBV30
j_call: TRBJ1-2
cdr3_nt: TGTGCCTATACCTCGGGGTCCAGGGGCTACACCTTC
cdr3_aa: CAYTSGSRGYTF

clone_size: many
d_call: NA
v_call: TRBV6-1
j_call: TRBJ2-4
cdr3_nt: TGTGCCAGCAGTGAACTTTCAGGCATTCAGTACTTC
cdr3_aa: CASSELSGIQYF

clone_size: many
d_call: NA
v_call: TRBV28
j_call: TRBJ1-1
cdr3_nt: TGTGCCAGTACACAGGGTACGGGGACTGAAGCTTTCTTT
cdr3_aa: CASTQGTGTEAFF

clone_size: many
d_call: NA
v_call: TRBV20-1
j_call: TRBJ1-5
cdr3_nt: TGCAGTGTAAGGGCGGGGGAGCCCCAGCATTTT
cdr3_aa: CSVRAGEPQHF

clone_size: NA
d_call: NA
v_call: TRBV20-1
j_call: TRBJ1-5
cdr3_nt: TGCAGTGCTAGAGAAGCGATGGGTCAGCCCCAGCATTTT
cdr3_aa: CSAREAMGQPQHF

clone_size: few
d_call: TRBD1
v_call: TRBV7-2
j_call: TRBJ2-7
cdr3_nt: TGTGCCAGCAGCATGCGACAGGGAACGGGCGAGCAGTACTTC
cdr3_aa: CASSMRQGTGEQYF

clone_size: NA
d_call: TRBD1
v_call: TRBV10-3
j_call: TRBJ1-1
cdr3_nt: TGTGCCATCAGGCGGACAGGTGAAGCTTTCTTT
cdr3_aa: CAIRRTGEAFF

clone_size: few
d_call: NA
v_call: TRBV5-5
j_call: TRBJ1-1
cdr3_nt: TGTGCCAGCAGCTTTTGGCCGAACACTGAAGCTTTCTTT
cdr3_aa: CASSFWPNTEAFF

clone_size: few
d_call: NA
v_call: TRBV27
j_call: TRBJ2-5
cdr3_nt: TGTGCCAGCAGCCGTCGAGAGGGACAGACCCAGTACTTC
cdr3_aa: CASSRREGQTQYF

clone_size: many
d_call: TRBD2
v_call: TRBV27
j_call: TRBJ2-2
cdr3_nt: TGTGCCAGCAGTATCGGACTAGCGGGGGGGCCAATCAACACCGGGGAGCTGTTTTTT
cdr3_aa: CASSIGLAGGPINTGELFF

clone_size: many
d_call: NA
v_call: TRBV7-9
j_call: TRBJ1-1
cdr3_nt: TGTGCCAGCAGCTTAGAGGGGAAATCGGCTGAAGCTTTCTTT
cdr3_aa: CASSLEGKSAEAFF